This TCR beta chain is from a study of T cell responses to AZD1222 COVID-19 vaccine. Findings of the study overall: Spike-wide vaccine-associated CD4 TCRs dominated at 160-218 and 743-854.

With regard to this clone: The target antigen is unknown.

Profiled with immunoSEQ multiplex PCR; TCRdb holds only in-frame clones, not every one. The data show 150,000 or so clones, 85% to 90% seen once. This CDR3 spans 15 amino acids. From germline, CDR1 is LNHNV and CDR2 YYDKDF (reference sequence). Deletions cut 0 bases from V and 0 bases from J, with 6 bases between. The J gene is TRBJ1-3, the V gene TRBV15, with D unresolved. The source material was peripheral blood, sampled 28 days after the second dose of the MenACWY control vaccine. This clonotype was obtained from an adult who received the MenACWY meningococcal vaccine as a control. For the CDR3, the DNA is TGTGCCACCAGCAGAGACAGGTTCTCTGGAAACACCATATATTTT. Its translation: CATSRDRFSGNTIYF.